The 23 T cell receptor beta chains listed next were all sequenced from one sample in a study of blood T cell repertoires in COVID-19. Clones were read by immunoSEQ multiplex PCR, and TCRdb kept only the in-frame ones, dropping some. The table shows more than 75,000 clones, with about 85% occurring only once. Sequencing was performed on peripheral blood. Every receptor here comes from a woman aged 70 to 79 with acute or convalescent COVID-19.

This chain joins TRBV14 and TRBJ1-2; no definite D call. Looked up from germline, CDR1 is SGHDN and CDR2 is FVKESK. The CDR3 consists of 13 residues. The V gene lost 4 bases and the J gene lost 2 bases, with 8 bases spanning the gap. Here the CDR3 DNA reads TGTGCCAGCAGCCCGGAGAGAAACTATGGCTACACCTTC. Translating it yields CASSPERNYGYTF.

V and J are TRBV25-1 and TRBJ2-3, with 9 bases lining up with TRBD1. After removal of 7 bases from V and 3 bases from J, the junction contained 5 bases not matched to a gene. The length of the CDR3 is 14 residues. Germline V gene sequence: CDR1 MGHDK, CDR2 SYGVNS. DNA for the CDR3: TGTGCCAGCACTGGACAGGGGTTAACAGATACGCAGTATTTT. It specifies CASTGQGLTDTQYF.

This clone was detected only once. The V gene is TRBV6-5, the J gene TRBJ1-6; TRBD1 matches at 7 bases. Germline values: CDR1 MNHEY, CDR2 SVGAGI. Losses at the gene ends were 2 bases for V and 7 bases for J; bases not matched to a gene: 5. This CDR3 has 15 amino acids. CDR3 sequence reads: CASSYDGTDNSPLHF. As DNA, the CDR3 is TGTGCCAGCAGTTACGACGGGACAGACAATTCACCCCTCCACTTT.

The CDR3 loop is CASSLEGAGQPQHF. The CDR3 DNA reads TGTGCCAGCAGCTTGGAGGGGGCGGGGCAGCCCCAGCATTTT. This chain uses TRBV5-4 with TRBJ1-5; 7 nucleotides align to TRBD1. The trim removed 0 bases at V and 7 bases at J, leaving 4 bases unmatched. This CDR3 is built from 14 residues. CDR1 and CDR2 (germline): SGHNT, YYREEE (reference sequence).

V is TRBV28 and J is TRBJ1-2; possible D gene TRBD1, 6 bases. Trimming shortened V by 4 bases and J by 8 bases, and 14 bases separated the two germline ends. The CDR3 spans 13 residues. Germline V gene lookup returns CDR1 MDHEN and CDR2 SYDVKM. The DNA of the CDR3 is TGTGCCAGCAGTTCGGACAGAGGTCGGGGCTACACCTTC. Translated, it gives CASSSDRGRGYTF.

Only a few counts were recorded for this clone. The CDR3 DNA is TGTGCCAGCAGTTTACAGGGGAGTAGGGCTTTCTTT. Protein sequence: CASSLQGSRAFF. This rearrangement joins TRBV28 to TRBJ1-1; D might be TRBD1 (6 bases). Trimming stripped 2 bases from V and 11 bases from J, with 12 bases between. Germline V gene lookup returns CDR1 MDHEN and CDR2 SYDVKM. There are 12 residues in the CDR3.

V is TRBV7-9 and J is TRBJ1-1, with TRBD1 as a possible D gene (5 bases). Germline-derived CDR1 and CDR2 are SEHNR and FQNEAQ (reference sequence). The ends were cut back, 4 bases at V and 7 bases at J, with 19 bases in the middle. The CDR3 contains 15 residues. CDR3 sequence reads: CASSSLRGAAGEAFF. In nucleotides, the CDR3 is TGTGCCAGCAGCTCCCTTCGGGGCGCAGCGGGTGAAGCTTTCTTT.

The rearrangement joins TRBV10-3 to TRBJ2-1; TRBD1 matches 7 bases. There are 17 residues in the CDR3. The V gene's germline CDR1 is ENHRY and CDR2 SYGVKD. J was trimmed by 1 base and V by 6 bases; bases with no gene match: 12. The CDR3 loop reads CAISDIPGQISYNEQFF. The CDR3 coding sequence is TGTGCCATCAGCGATATTCCGGGACAGATATCCTACAATGAGCAGTTCTTC.

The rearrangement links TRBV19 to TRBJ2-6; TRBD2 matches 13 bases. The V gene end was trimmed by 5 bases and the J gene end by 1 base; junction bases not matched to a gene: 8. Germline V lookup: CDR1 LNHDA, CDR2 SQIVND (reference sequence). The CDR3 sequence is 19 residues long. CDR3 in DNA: TGTGCCAGTAGTCCCCGGACTAGCGGGAGTGGTTCTGGGGCCAACGTCCTGACTTTC. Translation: CASSPRTSGSGSGANVLTF.

CDR3 coding DNA: TGTGCCAGCAGTTTATATGGGGCGGGAGGGAGTCGTTCACCCCTCCACTTT. Residues: CASSLYGAGGSRSPLHF. V usage is TRBV27 and J usage is TRBJ1-6; TRBD1 might be the D (5 bases). CDR1 and CDR2 (germline): MNHEY, SMNVEV (reference sequence). CDR3 length equals 17 residues. V was cut by 1 base and J by 9 bases, with 19 bases left in between.

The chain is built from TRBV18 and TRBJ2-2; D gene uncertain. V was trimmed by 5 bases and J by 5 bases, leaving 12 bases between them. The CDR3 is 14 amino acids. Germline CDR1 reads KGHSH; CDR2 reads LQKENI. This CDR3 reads CASSSPLRTGELFF. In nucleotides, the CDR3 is TGTGCCAGCTCAAGCCCCCTCCGGACCGGGGAGCTGTTTTTT.

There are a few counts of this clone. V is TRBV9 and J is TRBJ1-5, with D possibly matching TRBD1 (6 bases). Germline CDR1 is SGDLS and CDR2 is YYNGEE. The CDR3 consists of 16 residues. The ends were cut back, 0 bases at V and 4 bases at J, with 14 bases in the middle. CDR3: CASSVEPGTSNQPQHF. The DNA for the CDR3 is TGTGCCAGCAGCGTAGAACCCGGGACAAGTAATCAGCCCCAGCATTTT.

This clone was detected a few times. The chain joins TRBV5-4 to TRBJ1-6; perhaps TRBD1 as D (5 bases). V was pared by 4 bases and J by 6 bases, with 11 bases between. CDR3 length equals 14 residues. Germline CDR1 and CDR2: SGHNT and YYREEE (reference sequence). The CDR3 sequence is CASSKQVSNSPLHF. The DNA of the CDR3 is TGTGCCAGCAGCAAACAGGTTTCTAATTCACCCCTCCACTTT.

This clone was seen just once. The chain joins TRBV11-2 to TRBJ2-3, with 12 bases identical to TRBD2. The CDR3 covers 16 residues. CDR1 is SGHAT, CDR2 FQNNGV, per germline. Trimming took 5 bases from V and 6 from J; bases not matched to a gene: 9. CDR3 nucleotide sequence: TGTGCCAGCAGCCCGACGGCTAGCGGGGGGGCGGATACGCAGTATTTT. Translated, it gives CASSPTASGGADTQYF.

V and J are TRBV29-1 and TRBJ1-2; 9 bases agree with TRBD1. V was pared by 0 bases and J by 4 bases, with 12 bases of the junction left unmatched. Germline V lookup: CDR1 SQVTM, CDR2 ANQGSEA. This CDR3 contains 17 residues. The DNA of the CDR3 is TGCAGCGTTGAAGATCAGGGGGACAGGGATCGATCCTATGGCTACACCTTC. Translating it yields CSVEDQGDRDRSYGYTF.

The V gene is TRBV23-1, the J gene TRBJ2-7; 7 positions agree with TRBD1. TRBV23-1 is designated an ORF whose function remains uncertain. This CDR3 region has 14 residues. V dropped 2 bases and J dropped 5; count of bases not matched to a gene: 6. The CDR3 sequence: CASSQEKGGHEQYV. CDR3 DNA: TGCGCCAGCAGTCAAGAGAAAGGGGGCCACGAGCAGTACGTC.

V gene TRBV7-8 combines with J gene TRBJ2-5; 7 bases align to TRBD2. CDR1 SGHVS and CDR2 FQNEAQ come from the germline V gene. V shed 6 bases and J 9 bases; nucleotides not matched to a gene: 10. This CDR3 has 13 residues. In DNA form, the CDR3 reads TGTGCCAGCAGTCGGGGGGTAAAGGGAGCCCAGTACTTC. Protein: CASSRGVKGAQYF.

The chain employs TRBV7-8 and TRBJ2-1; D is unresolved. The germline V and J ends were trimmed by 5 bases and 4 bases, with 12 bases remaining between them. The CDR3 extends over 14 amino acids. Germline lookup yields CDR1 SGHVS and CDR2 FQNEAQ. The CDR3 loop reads CASSPSTSYNEQFF. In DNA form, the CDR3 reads TGTGCCAGCAGCCCCTCAACAAGTTACAATGAGCAGTTCTTC.

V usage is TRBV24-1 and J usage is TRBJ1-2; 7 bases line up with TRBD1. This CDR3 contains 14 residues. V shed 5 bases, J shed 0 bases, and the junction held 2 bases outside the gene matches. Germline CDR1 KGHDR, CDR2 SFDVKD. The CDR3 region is CATSGGQTNYGYTF. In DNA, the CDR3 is TGTGCCACCAGTGGGGGACAGACTAACTATGGCTACACCTTC.

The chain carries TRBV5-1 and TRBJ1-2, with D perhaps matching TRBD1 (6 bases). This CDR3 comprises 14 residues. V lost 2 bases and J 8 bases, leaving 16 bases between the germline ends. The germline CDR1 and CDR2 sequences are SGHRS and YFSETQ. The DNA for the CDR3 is TGCGCCAGCAGCTTAACAGGGCTCCAGGGAGGCTACACCTTC. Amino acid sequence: CASSLTGLQGGYTF.

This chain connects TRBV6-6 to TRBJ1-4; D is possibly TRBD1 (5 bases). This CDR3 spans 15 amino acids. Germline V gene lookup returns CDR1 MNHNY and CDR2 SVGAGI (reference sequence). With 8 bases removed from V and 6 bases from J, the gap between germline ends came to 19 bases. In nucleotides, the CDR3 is TGTGCCAGCCGACAGTCAGGGTCTTCGGATGAAAAACTGTTTTTT. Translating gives CASRQSGSSDEKLFF.

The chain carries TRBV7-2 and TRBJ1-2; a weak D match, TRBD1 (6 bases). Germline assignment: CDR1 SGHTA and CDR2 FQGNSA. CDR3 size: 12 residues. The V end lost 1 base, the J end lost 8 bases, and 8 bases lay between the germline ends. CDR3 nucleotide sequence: TGTGCCAGCAGCTTAGGACAGGAGGGCTACACCTTC. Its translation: CASSLGQEGYTF.

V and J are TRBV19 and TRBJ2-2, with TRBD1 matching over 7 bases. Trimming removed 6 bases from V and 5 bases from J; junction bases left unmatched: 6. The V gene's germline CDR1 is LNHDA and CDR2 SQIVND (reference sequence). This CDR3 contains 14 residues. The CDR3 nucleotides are TGTGCCAGTAGCCCACAGGGGAATACCGGGGAGCTGTTTTTT. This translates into CASSPQGNTGELFF.